The TCR beta chain described here comes from a study of response to subunit inactivated influenza vaccine. Study-level findings and limits: The study's authors posited that every seasonal influenza vaccination enlists few new T cells.

Germline values: CDR1 DFQATT, CDR2 SNEGSKA (reference sequence). The CDR3 is 13 residues long. The germline V and J ends were trimmed by 4 bases and 1 base, with 10 bases remaining between them. Comment on this clonotype: The target antigen is unknown.

TCRdb redid the calling of the RT-PCR reads with MiXCR, one entry per CDR3 protein. The sample lists 500,000 to 750,000 distinct CDR3 sequences, 14% occurring once. The chain carries TRBV20-1 and TRBJ2-5; D gene ambiguous. The material was PBMCs from blood, obtained 12 days after vaccination. The TCR was taken from a man in his fifties who received an inactivated influenza vaccine. The CDR3 here is CSANGPRQETQYF. As DNA, the CDR3 is TGCAGTGCTAATGGACCCCGCCAAGAGACCCAGTACTTC.